One and the same sample provided the 13 T cell receptor beta chains below, sequenced in a study of T cells in Graves' hyperthyroidism and ophthalmopathy. Amplified TCR beta CDR3 regions derived from RNA transcripts. First-round RT-PCR of the TCR CDR3 relied on the HTBI primer set. TCRdb re-called the multiplex PCR reads with MiXCR, one entry per CDR3 protein. The sample consists of 610,000 or so distinct CDR3 sequences, roughly 46% of them appearing once. Sequences were obtained from peripheral blood or thyroid tissue (not recorded which). These receptors originate from a woman aged 18-29 years with Graves' hyperthyroidism.

V and J are TRBV7-2 and TRBJ1-5; D gene ambiguous. The CDR3 has 13 residues. Trimming took off 4 bases at V and 14 bases at J, with 18 bases between the two ends. The germline V gene encodes CDR1 SGHTA and CDR2 FQGNSA. The CDR3 sequence: CASSSGRSSNEHF. The CDR3 DNA is TGTGCCAGCAGCTCCGGACGAAGCAGCAATGAGCATTTT.

J is TRBJ2-7 and V is TRBV12-3 or TRBV12-4; 7 bases are a match to TRBD2. There are 14 residues in the CDR3. The trim removed 1 base at V and 5 bases at J, leaving 5 bases unmatched. CDR3 sequence (DNA): TGTGCCAGCAGTTTAGGCGGGAGTCCCCACGAGCAGTACTTC. Residues: CASSLGGSPHEQYF.

This clonotype was detected many times. CDR3 nucleotide sequence: TGTGCCAGCAGTGATGGGGGGAGCGAGGCAAGGACGCAGTATTTT. Its protein is CASSDGGSEARTQYF. The rearrangement uses TRBV25-1 and TRBJ2-3; maybe TRBD2 (6 bases). V shed 3 bases and J shed 9 bases, with 19 bases lying between them. Germline CDR1 reads MGHDK; CDR2 reads SYGVNS. CDR3 length equals 15 residues. The full variable domain, its missing parts supplied by reference TRBV25-1 and TRBJ2-3, is EADIYQTPRYLVIGTGKKITLECSQTMGHDKMYWYQQDPGMELHLIHYSYGVNSTEKGDLSSESTVSRIRTEHFPLTLESARPSHTSQYLCASSDGGSEARTQYFGPGTRLTVL.

This clonotype was detected many times. The chain recombines TRBV10-1 with TRBJ2-5, with no clear D. The V gene's germline CDR1 is WNHNN and CDR2 SYGVQD (reference sequence). V shed 0 bases and J shed 3 bases, with 5 bases lying between them. The CDR3 sequence is 13 residues long. CDR3 amino acids: CASSESPEETQYF. The CDR3 DNA reads TGCGCCAGCAGTGAGTCGCCTGAAGAGACCCAGTACTTC.

This clonotype occurred many times. The CDR3 sequence is CASSWGPITNTEAFF. The CDR3 DNA is TGTGCCAGCAGCTGGGGACCGATTACGAACACTGAAGCTTTCTTT. V is TRBV11-3 and J is TRBJ1-1, with TRBD1 as a possible D gene (5 bases). This CDR3 has 15 residues. The ends were cut back, 4 bases at V and 1 base at J, with 13 bases in the middle. Germline-derived CDR1 and CDR2 are SGHNT and YENEEA.

At least ten counts were recorded for this clonotype. The chain employs TRBV2 and TRBJ1-1; 7 bases fit TRBD1. With V trimmed by 6 bases and J by 8 bases, 6 bases remained unmatched. Germline-derived CDR1 and CDR2 are SNHLY and FYNNEI. The CDR3 has 12 amino acids. CDR3 residues: CASRAGGLEAFF. The CDR3 DNA follows: TGTGCCAGCAGAGCAGGGGGGCTAGAAGCTTTCTTT.

V is TRBV20-1 and J is TRBJ2-7; 7 positions match TRBD1. The end of the DNA fits TRBJ2-1 better, so the J call may be wrong. The germline CDR1 and CDR2 sequences are DFQATT and SNEGSKA (reference sequence). The CDR3 loop spans 14 amino acids. The chain's CDR3 is CSARGQGGYNEQFF. The DNA of the CDR3 is TGCAGTGCTAGAGGACAGGGCGGTTACAATGAGCAGTTCTTC.

This clonotype was found many times. The chain uses TRBV6-1 and TRBJ2-5; maybe TRBD2 (5 bases). V lost 0 bases, J lost 5 bases, and 28 bases lay in between. There are 20 residues in the CDR3. Germline CDR1 and CDR2: MNHNS and SASEGT. The chain's CDR3 is CASSEAGRRTPGRIVETQYF. The CDR3 region has the DNA TGTGCCAGCAGTGAAGCGGGAAGGAGGACCCCCGGCCGGATTGTGGAGACCCAGTACTTC.

The chain uses TRBV24-1 and TRBJ2-1; 7 positions match TRBD1. CDR1 KGHDR and CDR2 SFDVKD come from the germline V gene. V lost 6 bases, J lost 5 bases, and 6 bases stayed unmatched. The CDR3 is 14 residues long. The CDR3 bases are TGTGCCACCAGTAGACAGGGAATGCACAATGAGCAGTTCTTC. Translation gives CATSRQGMHNEQFF.

This clonotype appeared many times. The rearrangement uses TRBV12-3 or TRBV12-4 and TRBJ1-1; unclear D gene. Trimming left V 6 bases short and J 2 bases short, with 16 bases between. CDR3 length: 15 residues. The CDR3 spells CASSHPQSLNTEAFF. The CDR3 DNA follows: TGTGCCAGCAGCCACCCCCAGAGTCTCAACACTGAAGCTTTCTTT.

This clonotype was detected once. At one end, the junction sequence differs from germline, possibly due to a read error. The chain couples TRBV5-1 to TRBJ1-1; no reliable D call. Germline CDR1 is SGHRS and CDR2 is YFSETQ. The CDR3 is made up of 15 amino acids. CDR3 sequence reads: CASGLRGSMNTEAFF. CDR3 nucleotide sequence: TGCGCCAGCGGCTTGCGGGGATCTATGAACACTGAAGCTTTCTTT. The variable domain in full, completed from reference TRBV5-1 and TRBJ1-1, reads KAGVTQTPRYLIKTRGQQVTLSCSPISGHRSVSWYQQTPGQGLQFLFEYFSETQRNKGNFPGRFSGRQFSNSRSEMNVSTLELGDSALYLCASGLRGSMNTEAFFGQGTRLTVV.

A single count supports this clonotype. This rearrangement joins TRBV14 to TRBJ2-1, with 10 bases that match TRBD2. This CDR3 contains 16 residues. The trim removed 1 base at V and 2 bases at J, leaving 2 bases unmatched. Germline CDR1 and CDR2: SGHDN and FVKESK. CDR3 sequence (DNA): TGTGCCAGCAGCCAAGGGAGCGGGAGGGCCTACAATGAGCAGTTCTTC. It specifies CASSQGSGRAYNEQFF.

The rearrangement links TRBV5-1 to TRBJ2-1; 11 bases map to TRBD2. The germline gives CDR1 SGHRS, CDR2 YFSETQ. V lost 0 bases, J lost 4 bases, and 3 bases stayed unmatched. This CDR3 has 16 residues. DNA of the CDR3: TGCGCCAGCAGCTTGGCCGGACTAGCGGGTTACAATGAGCAGTTCTTC. Residues: CASSLAGLAGYNEQFF.